This T cell receptor (beta chain) appears in the sequencing data of a study of T cell changes during pregnancy in multiple sclerosis. Germline trimming cut 0 bases from V and 2 bases from J; bases unmatched to any gene: 13. Germline V gene data show CDR1 as LGHNA and CDR2 as YSLEER. This CDR3 is built from 20 residues. TCRdb keeps only in-frame clones here, not all; method: immunoSEQ multiplex PCR. The sample shows 55,000 to 70,000 clones, around 89% of them seen only once. The sequence was obtained from a female donor with multiple sclerosis, enrolled in a pregnancy study. The chain is built from TRBV4-3 and TRBJ2-1; the match to TRBD2 covers 10 bases. This specimen consisted of peripheral blood, obtained after pregnancy. CDR3 protein: CASSQDGASGGVRTYNEQFF. The CDR3 region has the DNA TGCGCCAGCAGCCAAGATGGGGCCAGCGGGGGGGTTCGGACCTACAATGAGCAGTTCTTC.